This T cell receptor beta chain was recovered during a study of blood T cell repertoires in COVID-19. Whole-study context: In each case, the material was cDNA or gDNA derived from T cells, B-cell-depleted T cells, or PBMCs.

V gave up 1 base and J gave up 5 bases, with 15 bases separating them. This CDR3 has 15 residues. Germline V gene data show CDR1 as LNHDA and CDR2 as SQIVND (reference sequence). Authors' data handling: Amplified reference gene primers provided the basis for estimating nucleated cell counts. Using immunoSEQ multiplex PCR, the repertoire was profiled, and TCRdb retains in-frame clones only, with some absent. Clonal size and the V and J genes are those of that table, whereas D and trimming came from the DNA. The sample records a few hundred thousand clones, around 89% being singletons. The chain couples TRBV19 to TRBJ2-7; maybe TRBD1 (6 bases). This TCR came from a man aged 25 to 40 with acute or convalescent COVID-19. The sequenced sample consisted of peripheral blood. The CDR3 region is CASSIGEGTLHEQYF. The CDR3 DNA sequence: TGTGCCAGTAGTATAGGTGAGGGGACACTCCACGAGCAGTACTTC.